This TCR beta chain originates from a study of blood T cells in healthy people across ages. Regarding the study as a whole: Changes seen in expanded clonotypes were possibly confounded by donor CMV status left unknown.

The CDR3 is 15 residues long. Germline V lookup: CDR1 SGDLS, CDR2 YYNGEE. The V and J ends lost 0 bases and 14 bases, in that order; junction bases with no gene match: 9. Concerning this clonotype: The antigen is unknown.

Using a J-beta primer mix together with a sample-barcoded 5' primer, a second PCR was run for roughly 6 to 12 cycles. Each TCR beta cDNA got a 12-nucleotide random molecular identifier. TCRdb analysed the 5' RACE reads with MiXCR anew, one entry per CDR3 protein. The table records 600,000 or so distinct CDR3 sequences, roughly 48% of them present only once. The sample, about 9.2 milliliters of peripheral blood, was drawn from each donor. The sequence was collected from a man older than 75 in good health. This chain links TRBV9 with TRBJ1-6; 9 bases align to TRBD1. The sequenced material came from blood. In nucleotides, the CDR3 is TGTGCCAGCAGCGTAGACGGCCGACAGGGGGGGACCCTCCACTTT. It codes for CASSVDGRQGGTLHF.